This T cell receptor beta chain emerged from a study of radiotherapy plus CTLA-4 blockade in lung cancer. Study context: Objective responses arose in roughly 17% of patients, and roughly 31% experienced disease control.

Focal radiation plus CTLA-4 blockade with ipilimumab was administered to patients who had chemo-refractory metastatic non-small-cell lung cancer. Study results and limitations: Blood saw expansion of tumor-derived TCR clones after radiotherapy plus ipilimumab. How blood T cell clones changed early, along with interferon-beta, reportedly forecast response best.

Germline V lookup: CDR1 MNHNS, CDR2 SASEGT. The V gene lost 6 bases and the J gene lost 0 bases, with 12 bases spanning the gap. This CDR3 is 14 amino acids long. Turning to this clone: Its specificity is not known.

Method: immunoSEQ multiplex PCR; TCRdb's copy keeps in-frame clones and lacks some. The profile shows roughly 76,000 clones, roughly four fifths of them singletons. V usage is TRBV6-1 and J usage is TRBJ2-7; D is unresolved. This TCR derives from a human donor with non-small cell lung cancer whose response to radiotherapy plus ipilimumab could not be evaluated. Specimen: peripheral blood, collected from a patient treated with radiotherapy plus ipilimumab. The CDR3 protein is CASRELSSSYEQYF. The CDR3 DNA reads as TGTGCCAGCAGGGAACTATCGAGCTCCTACGAGCAGTACTTC.